A selection of T cell receptor beta chains follows, all from one sample in a study of T-cell reconstitution after alpha-beta-depleted transplantation in children. MiXCR, run by TCRdb on the PCR reads, gives a single entry per CDR3 protein. There are 490,000 or so distinct CDR3 sequences in the sample; approximately 13% occur only once, and about 5.4% lies in the top ten. The sequencing here drew on PBMCs from the stem cell graft donor, taken from the stem cell graft. These receptor sequences come from a human donor who donated a stem cell graft to a child with combined immunodeficiency. The CDR3 runs from the conserved cysteine through the conserved F or W. D genes are given only for firm matches. Only some rows state a clone size, as once, few, many or a class for expanded clones.

clone_size: -; d_call: TRBD2; v_call: TRBV3-1; j_call: TRBJ2-7; cdr3_nt: TGTGCCAGCAGCCAAGAAGGATGGGGGGGATACGAGCAGTACTTC; cdr3_aa: CASSQEGWGGYEQYF
clone_size: few; d_call: -; v_call: TRBV7-9; j_call: TRBJ2-3; cdr3_nt: TGTGCCAGCAGCTTAGAAGGGGCGGCCTTGGGCGATACGCAGTATTTT; cdr3_aa: CASSLEGAALGDTQYF
clone_size: -; d_call: -; v_call: TRBV6-5; j_call: TRBJ2-7; cdr3_nt: TGTGCCAGCAGTTGGGGGTTTCCTGACGAGCAGTACTTC; cdr3_aa: CASSWGFPDEQYF
clone_size: -; d_call: TRBD2; v_call: TRBV5-5; j_call: TRBJ2-3; cdr3_nt: TGTGCCAGCAGCTTTAGGTCTAGCGGGAGTCAAAGCACAGATACGCAGTATTTT; cdr3_aa: CASSFRSSGSQSTDTQYF
clone_size: -; d_call: -; v_call: TRBV5-6; j_call: TRBJ1-1; cdr3_nt: TGTGCCAGCAGCTTACGGGTGGACGGGTCTGAAGCTTTCTTT; cdr3_aa: CASSLRVDGSEAFF
clone_size: -; d_call: -; v_call: TRBV12-3/TRBV12-4; j_call: TRBJ1-1; cdr3_nt: TGTGCCAGCCTCTTCGGGGTAGACACTGAAGCTTTCTTT; cdr3_aa: CASLFGVDTEAFF
clone_size: -; d_call: -; v_call: TRBV29-1; j_call: TRBJ2-7; cdr3_nt: TGCAGCGTCCAGGGCCTTCATGGGACCTACGAGCAGTACTTC; cdr3_aa: CSVQGLHGTYEQYF
clone_size: -; d_call: TRBD1; v_call: TRBV4-2; j_call: TRBJ2-2; cdr3_nt: TGTGCCAGCAGCCAAACAGGGGGGAACACCGGGGAGCTGTTTTTT; cdr3_aa: CASSQTGGNTGELFF
clone_size: few; d_call: TRBD1; v_call: TRBV20-1; j_call: TRBJ2-3; cdr3_nt: TGCAGTGCCTTAGACTACAGGGGGATAGATACGCAGTATTTT; cdr3_aa: CSALDYRGIDTQYF
clone_size: -; d_call: TRBD1; v_call: TRBV20-1; j_call: TRBJ1-1; cdr3_nt: TGCAGTGCTTACGGACAGGGGGCGAACACTGAAGCTTTCTTT; cdr3_aa: CSAYGQGANTEAFF
clone_size: many; d_call: -; v_call: TRBV6-1; j_call: TRBJ2-3; cdr3_nt: TGTGCCAGCAGTCCAGGTGGCAGGGACCTCACAGATACGCAGTATTTT; cdr3_aa: CASSPGGRDLTDTQYF
clone_size: many; d_call: -; v_call: TRBV20-1; j_call: TRBJ2-5; cdr3_nt: TGCAGTGTCGGGACAACCCGGGAGACCCAGTACTTC; cdr3_aa: CSVGTTRETQYF
clone_size: few; d_call: -; v_call: TRBV24-1; j_call: TRBJ1-2; cdr3_nt: TGTGCCACCAGTGGGGATCCACTCTATGGCTACACCTTC; cdr3_aa: CATSGDPLYGYTF
clone_size: -; d_call: -; v_call: TRBV6-5; j_call: TRBJ2-2; cdr3_nt: TGTGCCAGCAGTTACTCGGTAGGGGGAGCCGGGGAGCTGTTTTTT; cdr3_aa: CASSYSVGGAGELFF
clone_size: many; d_call: TRBD1; v_call: TRBV6-5; j_call: TRBJ2-7; cdr3_nt: TGTGCCAGCAGTTACAGGCAGGGGGCATACGAGCAGTACTTC; cdr3_aa: CASSYRQGAYEQYF
clone_size: few; d_call: TRBD2; v_call: TRBV7-3; j_call: TRBJ2-1; cdr3_nt: TGTGCCAGCAGCTTAAACGGGAGGCGATACAATGAGCAGTTCTTC; cdr3_aa: CASSLNGRRYNEQFF
clone_size: many; d_call: -; v_call: TRBV3-1; j_call: TRBJ2-7; cdr3_nt: TGTGCCAGCAGCCTAGAACTAGGGGGCTCCTACGAGCAGTACTTC; cdr3_aa: CASSLELGGSYEQYF
clone_size: many; d_call: TRBD2; v_call: TRBV12-3/TRBV12-4; j_call: TRBJ2-1; cdr3_nt: TGTGCCACCCGGAGGGGACTAGCGGGAGATGAGCAGTTCTTC; cdr3_aa: CATRRGLAGDEQFF
clone_size: -; d_call: -; v_call: TRBV13; j_call: TRBJ1-6; cdr3_nt: TGTGCCAGCAGCGGTACCGGGACCCAAGGTTCACCCCTCCACTTT; cdr3_aa: CASSGTGTQGSPLHF
clone_size: few; d_call: TRBD1; v_call: TRBV7-2; j_call: TRBJ2-7; cdr3_nt: TGTGCCAGCAGACTAGTGGGGGACAGGGCCTACGAGCAGTACTTC; cdr3_aa: CASRLVGDRAYEQYF
clone_size: many; d_call: -; v_call: TRBV5-1; j_call: TRBJ2-7; cdr3_nt: TGCGCCAGCAGCTTGGTTGGAGGGGGATACGAGCAGTACTTC; cdr3_aa: CASSLVGGGYEQYF
clone_size: many; d_call: TRBD2; v_call: TRBV6-2/TRBV6-3; j_call: TRBJ2-3; cdr3_nt: TGTGCCAGCAGTTACCCACTAGCGGGAGGGATGTGGTATTTT; cdr3_aa: CASSYPLAGGMWYF
clone_size: many; d_call: -; v_call: TRBV12-3/TRBV12-4; j_call: TRBJ1-2; cdr3_nt: TGTGCCAGCACCCCTAGTAGCAGCGCAGGATATGGCTACACCTTC; cdr3_aa: CASTPSSSAGYGYTF
clone_size: many; d_call: TRBD1; v_call: TRBV20-1; j_call: TRBJ2-7; cdr3_nt: TGCAGTGTTACACCGGGACAGGACGATACGCAGTACTTC; cdr3_aa: CSVTPGQDDTQYF
clone_size: few; d_call: TRBD1; v_call: TRBV7-9; j_call: TRBJ1-5; cdr3_nt: TGTGCCAGCCCTCCTCCCGGGACAGGGTATGATCAGCCCCAGCATTTT; cdr3_aa: CASPPPGTGYDQPQHF
clone_size: many; d_call: -; v_call: TRBV4-3; j_call: TRBJ2-7; cdr3_nt: TGCGCCAGCAGCCAAGTCGGCAGAGGGTCCTACGAGCAGTACTTC; cdr3_aa: CASSQVGRGSYEQYF
clone_size: -; d_call: -; v_call: TRBV7-9; j_call: TRBJ2-5; cdr3_nt: TGTGCCAGCAGCTTAGTTGGGGGCAGCCAAGAGACCCAGTACTTC; cdr3_aa: CASSLVGGSQETQYF
clone_size: -; d_call: -; v_call: TRBV6-1; j_call: TRBJ1-2; cdr3_nt: TGTGCCGCCCGAGACAGGATATATGGCTACACCTTC; cdr3_aa: CAARDRIYGYTF
clone_size: few; d_call: TRBD2; v_call: TRBV19; j_call: TRBJ2-2; cdr3_nt: TGTGCCAGTCGACTAGCGGGAGTCACCGGGGAGCTGTTTTTT; cdr3_aa: CASRLAGVTGELFF
clone_size: many; d_call: TRBD2; v_call: TRBV12-3/TRBV12-4; j_call: TRBJ2-5; cdr3_nt: TGTGCCAGCAGTTGGGGACTAGCCCAAGAGACCCAGTACTTC; cdr3_aa: CASSWGLAQETQYF
clone_size: few; d_call: TRBD1; v_call: TRBV9; j_call: TRBJ2-7; cdr3_nt: TGTGCCAGCAGCGCCGGGACAGGCAGCGGCGAGCAGTACTTC; cdr3_aa: CASSAGTGSGEQYF
clone_size: few; d_call: -; v_call: TRBV3-1; j_call: TRBJ1-1; cdr3_nt: TGTGCCAGCAGCCAGGGACGGAGTTTAGGAGCTTTCTTT; cdr3_aa: CASSQGRSLGAFF
clone_size: -; d_call: -; v_call: TRBV12-3/TRBV12-4; j_call: TRBJ1-5; cdr3_nt: TGTGCCAGCAGTTTAACGGAAAATCAGCCCCAGCATTTT; cdr3_aa: CASSLTENQPQHF
clone_size: -; d_call: -; v_call: TRBV5-1; j_call: TRBJ1-1; cdr3_nt: TGCGCCAGCACCGCTCAGGTGAACACTGAAGCTTTCTTT; cdr3_aa: CASTAQVNTEAFF
clone_size: few; d_call: -; v_call: TRBV7-9; j_call: TRBJ1-1; cdr3_nt: TGTGCCAGCAGCTTCGACAGTGTCCCTGAAGCTTTCTTT; cdr3_aa: CASSFDSVPEAFF
clone_size: -; d_call: TRBD2; v_call: TRBV20-1; j_call: TRBJ2-1; cdr3_nt: TGCAGTGCTAGAATCACTAGCGGGAGCGCCTACAATGAGCAGTTCTTC; cdr3_aa: CSARITSGSAYNEQFF
clone_size: many; d_call: -; v_call: TRBV2; j_call: TRBJ2-7; cdr3_nt: TGTGCCAGCAGGCAGACAGCCAACTCCTACGAGCAGTACTTC; cdr3_aa: CASRQTANSYEQYF
clone_size: many; d_call: -; v_call: TRBV9; j_call: TRBJ2-5; cdr3_nt: TGTGCCAGCAGCGCTCGACACTTCCAAGAGACCCAGTACTTC; cdr3_aa: CASSARHFQETQYF
clone_size: many; d_call: TRBD1; v_call: TRBV29-1; j_call: TRBJ2-1; cdr3_nt: TGCAGCGTTGGAACACAGGGGAGCTCCTACAATGAGCAGTTCTTC; cdr3_aa: CSVGTQGSSYNEQFF
clone_size: few; d_call: TRBD1; v_call: TRBV28; j_call: TRBJ2-7; cdr3_nt: TGTGCCAGCAGTTTTACGGGACAGTTGTACGAGCAGTACTTC; cdr3_aa: CASSFTGQLYEQYF